These 5 T cell receptor beta chains were sequenced from one sample in a study of T cells expressing NK-cell markers. Reanalyzing the 5' RACE reads, TCRdb keeps one entry per CDR3 protein, without DNA. The sample table includes under 500,000 distinct CDR3 sequences. Sequencing used blood T cells: a sorted CD56 or NKG2C T cell subset, CD4+ or CD8+ T cells, or bulk PBMC T cells (not recorded which). These receptors came from a woman aged 18 to 75 in good health.

The CDR3 here is CASSSALGQETQYF. The chain employs TRBV5-4 and TRBJ2-5; the D call from TCRdb, TRBD2, cannot be confirmed without DNA. The CDR3 is 14 residues long. CDR1 SGHNT and CDR2 YYREEE come from the germline V gene (reference sequence).

The rearrangement links TRBV3-1 to TRBJ2-4; TCRdb's D call, TRBD1, is unchecked because there is no DNA. CDR3 size: 13 residues. Germline V gene data show CDR1 as LGHDT and CDR2 as YNNKEL (reference sequence). The chain's CDR3 is CATLSGLDGIQYF.

The V and J genes are TRBV28 and TRBJ2-7; TCRdb selects TRBD1, and the lack of DNA leaves this call unchecked. The germline V gene encodes CDR1 MDHEN and CDR2 SYDVKM. The CDR3 loop spans 16 amino acids. The CDR3: CASSLLTGGLDYEQYF.

The gene calls are TRBV29-1 and TRBJ2-5; as DNA is missing, the TRBD2 call by TCRdb cannot be tested. CDR1 is SQVTM and CDR2 is ANQGSEA in the germline V gene. There are 16 residues in the CDR3. CDR3: CSVGLAGGVTGETQYF. Complete variable domain (other parts from reference TRBV29-1 and TRBJ2-5): SAVISQKPSRDICQRGTSLTIQCQVDSQVTMMFWYRQQPGQSLTLIATANQGSEATYESGFVIDKFPISRPNLTFSTLTVSNMSPEDSSIYLCSVGLAGGVTGETQYFGPGTRLLVL.

The rearrangement joins TRBV7-2 to TRBJ1-6; TCRdb's D gene call, TRBD1, goes unchecked for lack of DNA. Germline V gene data show CDR1 as SGHTA and CDR2 as FQGNSA. The CDR3 has 16 residues. The CDR3 reads CASRLRQPPRGSPLHF. The full variable domain, rest sourced from reference TRBV7-2 and TRBJ1-6, is GAGVSQSPSNKVTEKGKDVELRCDPISGHTALYWYRQSLGQGLEFLIYFQGNSAPDKSGLPSDRFSAERTGGSVSTLTIQRTQQEDSAVYLCASRLRQPPRGSPLHFGNGTRLTVT.